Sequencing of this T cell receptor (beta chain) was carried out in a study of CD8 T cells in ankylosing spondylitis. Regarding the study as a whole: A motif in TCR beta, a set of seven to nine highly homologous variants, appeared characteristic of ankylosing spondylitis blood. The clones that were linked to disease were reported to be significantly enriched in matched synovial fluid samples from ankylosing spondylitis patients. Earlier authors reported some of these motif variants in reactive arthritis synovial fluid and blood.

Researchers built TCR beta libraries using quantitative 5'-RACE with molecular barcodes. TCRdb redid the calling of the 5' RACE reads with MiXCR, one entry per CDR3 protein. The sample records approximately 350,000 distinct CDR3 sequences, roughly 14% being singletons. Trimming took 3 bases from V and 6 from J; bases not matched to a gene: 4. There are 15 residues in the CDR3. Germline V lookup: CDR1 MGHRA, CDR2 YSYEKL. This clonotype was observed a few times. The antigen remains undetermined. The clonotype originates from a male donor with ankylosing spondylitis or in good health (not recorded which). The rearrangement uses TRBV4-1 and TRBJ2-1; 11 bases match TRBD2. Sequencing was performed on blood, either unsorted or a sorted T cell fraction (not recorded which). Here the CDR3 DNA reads TGCGCCAGCAGCCACACTAGCGGGAGTACCAATGAGCAGTTCTTC. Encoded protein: CASSHTSGSTNEQFF.